The rows below give T cell receptor beta chains drawn from one sample of a study of T-cell memory formation after mild COVID-19. TCRdb analysed the 5' RACE reads with MiXCR anew, one entry per CDR3 protein. The data contain roughly 550,000 distinct CDR3 sequences, about a fifth of them singletons. Sequences were obtained from PBMCs or a T cell subset sorted from them (not recorded which). Receptors originate from an adult woman who had mild COVID-19 (a few samples of this study predate the infection). Cell type and time point are not known. CDR3s include the opening cysteine and the closing phenylalanine or tryptophan. Fields, in order: V gene, J gene, CDR3 protein.

TRBV15	TRBJ1-6	CATKTDNSPLHF
TRBV25-1	TRBJ2-5	CASRGYKRLQETQYF
TRBV12-3/TRBV12-4	TRBJ1-2	CASSLDVGGYTF
TRBV6-6	TRBJ1-5	CASSYPGDGRTNQPQHF
TRBV7-8	TRBJ2-7	CASSFPDGKTWTRVSSGTYEQYF
TRBV25-1	TRBJ2-7	CASSEPGTGAYEQYF
TRBV19	TRBJ2-1	CASSRRGLLYNEQFF
TRBV7-9	TRBJ2-3	CASSLGLAGVLDTQYF
TRBV5-5	TRBJ1-1	CASSSGPPGGRTEAFF
TRBV7-3	TRBJ2-3	CASSPQKDTQYF
TRBV5-1	TRBJ1-6	CASSLTENSPLHF
TRBV12-3/TRBV12-4	TRBJ1-1	CASNQGGTEAFF
TRBV10-3	TRBJ2-7	CAISEKGSHSYEQYF
TRBV12-3/TRBV12-4	TRBJ2-1	CASSFFRGTGVINEQFF
TRBV6-5	TRBJ2-3	CASSYFSASTDTQYF
TRBV11-2	TRBJ2-5	CASSLMGLAGFGETQYF
TRBV11-2	TRBJ2-7	CASSARDSLGEQYF
TRBV9	TRBJ2-3	CASSVWDFTDTQYF
TRBV29-1	TRBJ1-5	CSVKDTNSNQPQHF
TRBV7-6	TRBJ2-1	CASALAGPGGEQFF
TRBV7-9	TRBJ1-5	CASSLGDTDFNQPQHF
TRBV7-9	TRBJ2-2	CASSSRVGGTGELFF
TRBV20-1	TRBJ2-1	CSARDFRLATYEQFF
TRBV3-1	TRBJ2-1	CASTRYMGNEQFF
TRBV27	TRBJ1-1	CASSSVGTEAFF
TRBV18	TRBJ1-1	CASSPPPRGNTEAFF
TRBV24-1	TRBJ2-3	CATSDPLVTSTDTQYF
TRBV7-2	TRBJ2-3	CASSPRTGGRTDTQYF
TRBV5-5	TRBJ1-2	CASSLLGYDRANYGYTF
TRBV20-1	TRBJ2-5	CSATNRRETQYF
TRBV27	TRBJ1-6	CASRGQGSLALHF
TRBV5-1	TRBJ2-1	CASSLATLAYEQFF
TRBV4-3	TRBJ2-2	CASSQESREATGELFF
TRBV7-9	TRBJ2-1	CASSFLAGGPSNEQFF
TRBV5-1	TRBJ2-3	CASSPGWTADTQYF
TRBV6-2/TRBV6-3	TRBJ2-7	CASSPEFYEQYF
TRBV27	TRBJ1-5	CASSLGAAGGSNQPQHF